What follows are 16 T cell receptor beta chains derived from one specimen sequenced in a study of T cell changes during pregnancy in multiple sclerosis. This table comes from immunoSEQ multiplex PCR, and its TCRdb copy is limited to in-frame clones, with some not included. The sample includes 68,000 or so clones, about 91% of them seen just once. Specimen: peripheral blood, collected in the second trimester of pregnancy. The receptors were sampled from a female donor in good health, enrolled as a control in a pregnancy study.

The chain uses TRBV7-6 and TRBJ1-1; a possible D gene is TRBD1 (5 bases). V lost 3 bases to trimming and J lost 1 base, with 12 bases between them. Germline V gene lookup returns CDR1 SGHVS and CDR2 FNYEAQ. This CDR3 has 15 residues. The CDR3 region has the DNA TGTGCCAGCAGCTTTAAGGGGAGGGGGAACACTGAAGCTTTCTTT. Its translation is CASSFKGRGNTEAFF.

The chain recombines TRBV12-5 with TRBJ2-1; 9 nucleotides align to TRBD2. The germline V gene encodes CDR1 LGHNT and CDR2 FRNRAP. The CDR3 covers 15 residues. The V segment lost 2 bases and the J segment 5 bases; nucleotides outside the gene matches: 4. CDR3 region: CASGLFSSGDNEQFF. DNA of the CDR3: TGTGCTAGTGGTTTGTTTTCTAGCGGGGACAATGAGCAGTTCTTC.

The V and J genes are TRBV5-1 and TRBJ1-4, with 7 bases fitting TRBD1. Germline CDR1 and CDR2: SGHRS and YFSETQ. The CDR3 is made up of 14 amino acids. The J segment lost 7 bases and the V segment lost 2 bases, leaving 5 bases of the junction unmatched. CDR3 sequence reads: CASSFSDRLEKLFF. As DNA, the CDR3 is TGCGCCAGCAGCTTTTCGGACAGGCTTGAAAAACTGTTTTTT.

The rearrangement links TRBV5-6 to TRBJ2-3, with D perhaps TRBD1 (7 bases). This CDR3 comprises 15 residues. Per the germline V gene, CDR1 is SGHDT and CDR2 is YYEEEE. V lost 0 bases, J lost 5 bases, and 13 bases lay in between. In nucleotides, the CDR3 is TGTGCCAGCAGCTTGGGGAGGGGGCGAGAAGATACGCAGTATTTT. It is translated as CASSLGRGREDTQYF.

V gene TRBV11-2 combines with J gene TRBJ1-1; D ambiguous. CDR3 length equals 15 residues. V gave up 1 base and J gave up 1 base, with 10 bases separating them. Germline V lookup: CDR1 SGHAT, CDR2 FQNNGV. The CDR3 nucleotides are TGTGCCAGCAGCTTAGTAGTCGCTGAGAACACTGAAGCTTTCTTT. Translating gives CASSLVVAENTEAFF.

This chain links TRBV4-3 with TRBJ1-5; D gene ambiguous. The CDR3 is made up of 13 amino acids. Deletions cut 4 bases from V and 7 bases from J, with 11 bases between. Germline CDR1 is LGHNA and CDR2 is YSLEER. This CDR3 reads CASSRGLGQPQHF. Written as DNA, the CDR3 is TGCGCCAGCAGCCGTGGACTGGGCCAGCCCCAGCATTTT.

The V call is TRBV28, the J call TRBJ1-2; 8 bases are a match to TRBD1. The CDR3 has 12 residues. Germline loops: CDR1 MDHEN, CDR2 SYDVKM. With V trimmed by 7 bases and J by 5 bases, 3 bases remained unmatched. The CDR3 DNA is TGTGCCAGCAACGGACAGGGATATGGCTACACCTTC. It is translated as CASNGQGYGYTF.

The gene calls are TRBV18 and TRBJ2-2, with a tentative D call TRBD2 (5 bases). The length of the CDR3 is 13 residues. V lost 2 bases to trimming and J lost 7 bases, with 8 bases between them. Germline loops: CDR1 KGHSH, CDR2 LQKENI. Written as DNA, the CDR3 is TGTGCCAGCTCACCATGGGAGTTCGGGGAGCTGTTTTTT. It specifies CASSPWEFGELFF.

The V and J genes are TRBV5-1 and TRBJ1-4, with D possibly TRBD1 on 5 matching bases. V was clipped by 3 bases and J by 6 bases, with 18 bases between them. Germline loops: CDR1 SGHRS, CDR2 YFSETQ. This CDR3 has 16 residues. The CDR3, as DNA: TGCGCCAGCAGCTGGGCCCCCGGGGGGGGAGATGAAAAACTGTTTTTT. Its protein is CASSWAPGGGDEKLFF. Complete variable domain (other parts from reference TRBV5-1 and TRBJ1-4): KAGVTQTPRYLIKTRGQQVTLSCSPISGHRSVSWYQQTPGQGLQFLFEYFSETQRNKGNFPGRFSGRQFSNSRSEMNVSTLELGDSALYLCASSWAPGGGDEKLFFGSGTQLSVL.

The chain recombines TRBV28 with TRBJ2-7; 9 bases line up with TRBD1. Germline lookup yields CDR1 MDHEN and CDR2 SYDVKM. This CDR3 has 12 amino acids. Trimming took 5 bases from V and 7 from J; bases not matched to a gene: 3. The CDR3: CASSLDRGEQYF. In DNA form, the CDR3 reads TGTGCCAGCAGTCTCGACAGGGGGGAGCAGTACTTC.

The DNA for the CDR3 is TGTGCCAGCAGCCTAGACAGGAATCAGCCCCAGCATTTT. Its translation: CASSLDRNQPQHF. This chain joins TRBV2 and TRBJ1-5, with a tentative D call TRBD1 (6 bases). V lost 6 bases to trimming and J lost 4 bases, with 10 bases between them. The CDR3 sequence is 13 residues long. The V gene's germline CDR1 is SNHLY and CDR2 FYNNEI.

The V gene is TRBV5-4, the J gene TRBJ1-5; D ambiguous. The CDR3 is 14 amino acids. The germline V gene encodes CDR1 SGHNT and CDR2 YYREEE (reference sequence). The V end lost 4 bases, the J end lost 1 base, and 9 bases lay between the germline ends. The CDR3 sequence: CASSLDRSNQPQHF. DNA for the CDR3: TGTGCCAGCAGCCTAGACCGGAGCAATCAGCCCCAGCATTTT.

CDR3 sequence reads: CASSEVAGNVGYTF. CDR3 coding DNA: TGTGCCAGCAGTGAAGTCGCAGGGAATGTGGGCTACACCTTC. This chain links TRBV6-1 with TRBJ1-2; possibly TRBD1 for D (5 bases). V dropped 1 base and J dropped 8 bases, with 14 bases sitting between them. This CDR3 spans 14 amino acids. Germline V gene data show CDR1 as MNHNS and CDR2 as SASEGT.

CDR3 sequence (DNA): TGCGCCAGCACGGAGTCTAGAGGCCCTTCTAGCTCCTACAATGAGCAGTTCTTC. Translated: CASTESRGPSSSYNEQFF. The V and J genes are TRBV5-1 and TRBJ2-1; D is uncertain. This CDR3 has 18 amino acids. Germline CDR1 SGHRS, CDR2 YFSETQ. V shed 6 bases and J shed 0 bases, with 22 bases lying between them.

This chain connects TRBV11-3 to TRBJ2-7; 7 nucleotides line up with TRBD2. There are 14 residues in the CDR3. Germline V lookup: CDR1 SGHNT, CDR2 YENEEA. The V gene end was trimmed by 7 bases and the J gene end by 0 bases; junction bases not matched to a gene: 6. The CDR3 DNA reads TGTGCCAGCACCCAGGGCGGGAGCTCCTACGAGCAGTACTTC. The encoded protein is CASTQGGSSYEQYF.

The chain combines TRBV5-4 with TRBJ1-1, with 9 bases fitting TRBD1. Trimming took 0 bases from V and 1 from J; bases not matched to a gene: 1. Germline CDR1 and CDR2: SGHNT and YYREEE (reference sequence). The CDR3 covers 15 residues. The DNA for the CDR3 is TGTGCCAGCAGCTTGGGGACAGGGGCGAACACTGAAGCTTTCTTT. Translated, it gives CASSLGTGANTEAFF.